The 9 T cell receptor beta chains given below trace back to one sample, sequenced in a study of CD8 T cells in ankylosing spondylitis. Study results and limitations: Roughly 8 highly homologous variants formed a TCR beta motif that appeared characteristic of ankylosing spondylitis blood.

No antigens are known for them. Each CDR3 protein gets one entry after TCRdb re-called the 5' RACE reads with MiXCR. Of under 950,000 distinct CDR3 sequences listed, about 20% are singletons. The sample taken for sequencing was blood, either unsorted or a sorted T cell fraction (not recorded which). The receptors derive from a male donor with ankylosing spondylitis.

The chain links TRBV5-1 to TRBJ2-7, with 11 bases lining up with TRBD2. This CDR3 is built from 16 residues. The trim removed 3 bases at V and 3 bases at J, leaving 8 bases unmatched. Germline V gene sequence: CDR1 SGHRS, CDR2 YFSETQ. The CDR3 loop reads CASSSGTSGEYYEQYF. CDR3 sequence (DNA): TGCGCCAGCAGCTCTGGGACTAGCGGAGAGTACTACGAGCAGTACTTC.

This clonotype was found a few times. CDR3 protein: CSARDLRSPYTDTQYF. CDR3 DNA: TGCAGTGCTAGAGATCTCAGGTCCCCGTACACAGATACGCAGTATTTT. The V gene is TRBV20-1, the J gene TRBJ2-3; D unresolved. Trimming removed 0 bases from V and 2 bases from J, with 15 bases in between. The CDR3 runs 16 residues. CDR1 is DFQATT, CDR2 SNEGSKA, per germline (reference sequence).

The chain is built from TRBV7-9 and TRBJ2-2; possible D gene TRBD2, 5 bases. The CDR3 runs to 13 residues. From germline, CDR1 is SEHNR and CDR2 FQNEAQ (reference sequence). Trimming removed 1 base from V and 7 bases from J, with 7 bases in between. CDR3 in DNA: TGTGCCAGCAGCTTAGGTGGAGGCGGGGAGCTGTTTTTT. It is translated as CASSLGGGGELFF.

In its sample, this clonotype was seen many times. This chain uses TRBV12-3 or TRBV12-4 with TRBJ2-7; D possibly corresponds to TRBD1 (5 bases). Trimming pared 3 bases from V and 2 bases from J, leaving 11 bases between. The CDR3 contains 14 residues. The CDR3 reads CASSFGAVTYEQYF. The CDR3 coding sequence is TGTGCCAGCAGTTTTGGGGCCGTTACCTACGAGCAGTACTTC.

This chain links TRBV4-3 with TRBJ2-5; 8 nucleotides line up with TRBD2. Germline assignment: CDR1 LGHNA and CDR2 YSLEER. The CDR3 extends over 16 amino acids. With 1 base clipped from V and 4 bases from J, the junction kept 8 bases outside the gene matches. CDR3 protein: CASSQAGRLAGETQYF. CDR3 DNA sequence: TGCGCCAGCAGCCAAGCTGGGAGGCTAGCGGGAGAGACCCAGTACTTC.

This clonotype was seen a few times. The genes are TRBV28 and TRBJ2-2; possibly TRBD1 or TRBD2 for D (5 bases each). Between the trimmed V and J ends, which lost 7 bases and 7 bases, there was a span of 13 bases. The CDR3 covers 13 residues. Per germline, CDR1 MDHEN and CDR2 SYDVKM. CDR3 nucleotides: TGTGCCAGCACGCCAGGGACGCACGGGGAGCTGTTTTTT. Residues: CASTPGTHGELFF.

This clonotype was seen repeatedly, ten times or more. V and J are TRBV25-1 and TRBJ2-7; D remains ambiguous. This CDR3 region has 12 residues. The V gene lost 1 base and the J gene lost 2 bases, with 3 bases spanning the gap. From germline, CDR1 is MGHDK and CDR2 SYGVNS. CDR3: CASSESTYEQYF. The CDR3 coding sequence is TGTGCCAGCAGTGAATCTACCTACGAGCAGTACTTC.

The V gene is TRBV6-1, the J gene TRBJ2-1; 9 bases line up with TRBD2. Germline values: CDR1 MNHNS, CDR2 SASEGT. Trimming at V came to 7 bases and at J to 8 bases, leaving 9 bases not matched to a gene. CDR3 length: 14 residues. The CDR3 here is CASTGGRALDEQFF. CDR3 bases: TGTGCCAGCACGGGCGGGAGGGCCTTGGATGAGCAGTTCTTC.

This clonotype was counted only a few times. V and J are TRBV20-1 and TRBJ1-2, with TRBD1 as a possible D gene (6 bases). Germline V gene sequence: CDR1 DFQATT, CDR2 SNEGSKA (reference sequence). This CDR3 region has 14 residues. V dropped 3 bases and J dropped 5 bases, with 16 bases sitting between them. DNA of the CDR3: TGCAGTGCTAGTACCGGACAGCGAGGATATGGCTACACCTTC. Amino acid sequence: CSASTGQRGYGYTF.